The 6 T cell receptor beta chains in this list originate from one sample, sequenced in a study of T cells in Graves' hyperthyroidism and ophthalmopathy. RNA transcripts provided the source from which TCR beta CDR3 regions were amplified. Primed by the HTBI set, a first-round RT-PCR was run on the TCR CDR3. TCRdb independently ran MiXCR on the multiplex PCR reads; one entry per CDR3 protein. The repertoire includes 380,000 or so distinct CDR3 sequences, about 18% of them detected once, and about 3.7% sits in the top ten. The sequenced material came from blood. These receptors were collected from a woman aged 18 to 35 with Graves' hyperthyroidism.

This chain links TRBV9 with TRBJ2-3; D is ambiguous. The germline V gene encodes CDR1 SGDLS and CDR2 YYNGEE. Trimming removed 0 bases at V and 1 base at J, with 3 bases between. The length of the CDR3 is 13 residues. CDR3 DNA: TGTGCCAGCAGCGTAGTTGGCACAGATACGCAGTATTTT. Translated: CASSVVGTDTQYF.

The sample holds many counts of this clonotype. The chain's CDR3 is CASGKISYEQYF. CDR3 nucleotide sequence: TGTGCCAGCGGAAAAATCTCCTACGAGCAGTACTTC. The chain has TRBV2 and TRBJ2-7, with no clear D. Trimming shortened V by 8 bases and J by 0 bases, and 8 bases separated the two germline ends. This CDR3 is built from 12 residues. CDR1 and CDR2 (germline): SNHLY, FYNNEI.

This clonotype was counted at least ten times. Sequence at one end of the junction differs from germline and may be a read error. The V gene is TRBV5-1, the J gene TRBJ2-7; 7 bases agree with TRBD1. The CDR3 runs to 14 residues. Germline V gene sequence: CDR1 SGHRS, CDR2 YFSETQ. For the CDR3, the DNA is TGTGCCAGCAGTCCCCGGACAGGTTCCTACGAGCAGTACTTC. Encoded protein: CASSPRTGSYEQYF.

The chain employs TRBV12-3 or TRBV12-4 and TRBJ2-7; no clear D gene. Trimming stripped 6 bases from V and 2 bases from J, with 8 bases between. The CDR3 totals 12 residues. The CDR3 DNA reads TGTGCCAGCAGCTGGGCCCCCTACGAGCAGTACTTC. Translated, it gives CASSWAPYEQYF.

CDR3 region: CASSLSYTGINQPQHF. The CDR3 bases are TGTGCCAGCAGCTTGTCATATACAGGGATCAATCAGCCCCAGCATTTT. The rearrangement links TRBV11-1 to TRBJ1-5; D may be TRBD1 (6 bases). The length of the CDR3 is 16 residues. Trimming took off 3 bases at V and 3 bases at J, with 15 bases between the two ends. Germline V CDR1 and CDR2: SGHAT, FQDESV (reference sequence).

The chain has TRBV12-3 or TRBV12-4 and TRBJ2-5, with D maybe TRBD1 (6 bases). The CDR3 is made up of 14 amino acids. The V and J ends lost 1 base and 5 bases respectively, with 11 bases between them. The CDR3 DNA reads as TGTGCCAGCAGTTTAGAGGGGGTTGGGGAGACCCAGTACTTC. It encodes CASSLEGVGETQYF.